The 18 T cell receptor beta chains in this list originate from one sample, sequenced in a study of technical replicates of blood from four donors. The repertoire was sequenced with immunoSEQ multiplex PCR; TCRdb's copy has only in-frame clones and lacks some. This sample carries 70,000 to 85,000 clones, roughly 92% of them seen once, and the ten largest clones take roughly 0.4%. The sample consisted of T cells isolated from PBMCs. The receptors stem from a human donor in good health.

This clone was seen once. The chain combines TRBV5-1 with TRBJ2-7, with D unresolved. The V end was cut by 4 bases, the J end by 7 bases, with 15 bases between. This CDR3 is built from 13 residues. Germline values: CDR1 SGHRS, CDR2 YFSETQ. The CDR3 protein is CASSVDFPWEQYF. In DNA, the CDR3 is TGCGCCAGCAGCGTCGACTTTCCTTGGGAGCAGTACTTC.

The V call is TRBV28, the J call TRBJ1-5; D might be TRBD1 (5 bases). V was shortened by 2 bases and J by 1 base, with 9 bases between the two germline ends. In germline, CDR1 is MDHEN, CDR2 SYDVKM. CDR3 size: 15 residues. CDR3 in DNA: TGTGCCAGCAGTTTAGCGGGGGGGAGCAATCAGCCCCAGCATTTT. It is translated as CASSLAGGSNQPQHF.

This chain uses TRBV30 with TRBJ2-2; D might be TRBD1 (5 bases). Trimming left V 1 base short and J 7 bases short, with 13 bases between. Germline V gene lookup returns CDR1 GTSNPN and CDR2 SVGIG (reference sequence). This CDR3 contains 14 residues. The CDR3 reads CAWSERRVDGELFF. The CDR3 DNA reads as TGTGCCTGGAGTGAGCGCAGGGTTGACGGGGAGCTGTTTTTT.

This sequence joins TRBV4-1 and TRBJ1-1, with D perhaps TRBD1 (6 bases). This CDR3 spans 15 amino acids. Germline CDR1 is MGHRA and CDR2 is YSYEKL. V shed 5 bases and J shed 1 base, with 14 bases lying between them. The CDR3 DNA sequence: TGCGCCAGCAGCGTAACAGGGCTGGGGAACACTGAAGCTTTCTTT. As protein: CASSVTGLGNTEAFF.

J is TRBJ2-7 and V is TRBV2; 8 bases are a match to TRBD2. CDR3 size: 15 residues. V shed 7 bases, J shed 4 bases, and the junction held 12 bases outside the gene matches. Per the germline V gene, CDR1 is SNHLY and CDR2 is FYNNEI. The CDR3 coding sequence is TGTGCCAGCAACCCCCGTCCGGGACTAGAGTACGAGCAGTACTTC. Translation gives CASNPRPGLEYEQYF.

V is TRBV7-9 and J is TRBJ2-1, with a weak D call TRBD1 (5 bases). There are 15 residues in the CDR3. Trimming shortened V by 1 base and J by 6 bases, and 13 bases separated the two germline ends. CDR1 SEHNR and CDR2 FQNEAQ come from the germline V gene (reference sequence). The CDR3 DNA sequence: TGTGCCAGCAGCTTAGGGGGCCAATCCCTCAATGAGCAGTTCTTC. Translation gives CASSLGGQSLNEQFF. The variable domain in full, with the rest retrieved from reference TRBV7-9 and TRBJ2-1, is DTGVSQNPRHKITKRGQNVTFRCDPISEHNRLYWYRQTLGQGPEFLTYFQNEAQLEKSRLLSDRFSAERPKGSFSTLEIQRTEQGDSAMYLCASSLGGQSLNEQFFGPGTRLTVL.

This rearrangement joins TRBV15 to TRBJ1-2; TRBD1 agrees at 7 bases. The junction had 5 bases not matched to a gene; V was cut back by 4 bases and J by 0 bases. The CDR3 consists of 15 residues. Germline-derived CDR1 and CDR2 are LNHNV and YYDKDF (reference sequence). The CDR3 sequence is CATSTRQGTNYGYTF. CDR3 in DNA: TGTGCCACCAGCACCCGACAGGGAACTAACTATGGCTACACCTTC.

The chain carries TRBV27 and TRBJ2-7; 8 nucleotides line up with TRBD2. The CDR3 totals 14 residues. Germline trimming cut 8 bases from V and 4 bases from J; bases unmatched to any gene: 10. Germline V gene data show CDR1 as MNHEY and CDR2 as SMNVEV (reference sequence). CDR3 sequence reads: CASPSGSPSYEQYF. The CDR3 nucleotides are TGTGCCAGCCCCAGCGGGAGCCCCTCTTACGAGCAGTACTTC.

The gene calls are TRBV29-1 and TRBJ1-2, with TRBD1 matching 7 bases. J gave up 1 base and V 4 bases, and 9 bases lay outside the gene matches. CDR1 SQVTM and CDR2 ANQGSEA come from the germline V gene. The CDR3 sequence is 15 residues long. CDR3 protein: CSVGRQGNFNYGYTF. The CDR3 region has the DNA TGCAGCGTTGGTAGACAGGGCAATTTTAACTATGGCTACACCTTC. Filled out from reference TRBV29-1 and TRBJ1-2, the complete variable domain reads SAVISQKPSRDICQRGTSLTIQCQVDSQVTMMFWYRQQPGQSLTLIATANQGSEATYESGFVIDKFPISRPNLTFSTLTVSNMSPEDSSIYLCSVGRQGNFNYGYTFGSGTRLTVV.

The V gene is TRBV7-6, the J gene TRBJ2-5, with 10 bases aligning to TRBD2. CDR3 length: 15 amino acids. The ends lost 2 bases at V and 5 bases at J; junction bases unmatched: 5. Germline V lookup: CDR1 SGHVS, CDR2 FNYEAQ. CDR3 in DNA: TGTGCCAGCAGCTTACTAGCGGGAGAGGGGGAGACCCAGTACTTC. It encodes CASSLLAGEGETQYF.

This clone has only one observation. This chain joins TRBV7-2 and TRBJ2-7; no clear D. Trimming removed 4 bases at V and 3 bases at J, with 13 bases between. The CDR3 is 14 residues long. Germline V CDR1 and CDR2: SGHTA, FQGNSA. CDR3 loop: CASSSLGHNYEQYF. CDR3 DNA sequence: TGTGCCAGCAGCTCCCTTGGGCATAACTACGAGCAGTACTTC.

Written as DNA, the CDR3 is TGTGCCAGCAGCGCGCCGCCCGGGCCCCTCGGAGGAGAGCAGTTCTTC. It yields the protein CASSAPPGPLGGEQFF. The genes are TRBV5-6 and TRBJ2-1; D possibly corresponds to TRBD2 (5 bases). Germline V gene lookup returns CDR1 SGHDT and CDR2 YYEEEE. This CDR3 comprises 16 residues. The V gene lost 4 bases and the J gene lost 10 bases, with 24 bases spanning the gap.

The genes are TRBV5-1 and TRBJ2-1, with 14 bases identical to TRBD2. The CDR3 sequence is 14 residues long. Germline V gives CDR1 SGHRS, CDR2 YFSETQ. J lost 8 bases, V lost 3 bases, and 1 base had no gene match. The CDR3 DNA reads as TGCGCCAGCAGCTCGGGACTAGCGGGAGATGAGCAGTTCTTC. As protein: CASSSGLAGDEQFF.

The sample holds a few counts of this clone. The CDR3 coding sequence is TGTGCCAGCAGCGTAGGGGCGAACACTGAAGCTTTCTTT. It encodes CASSVGANTEAFF. The chain joins TRBV9 to TRBJ1-1; no clear D. This CDR3 is 13 amino acids long. The germline V gene encodes CDR1 SGDLS and CDR2 YYNGEE. V dropped 0 bases and J dropped 1 base, with 4 bases sitting between them.

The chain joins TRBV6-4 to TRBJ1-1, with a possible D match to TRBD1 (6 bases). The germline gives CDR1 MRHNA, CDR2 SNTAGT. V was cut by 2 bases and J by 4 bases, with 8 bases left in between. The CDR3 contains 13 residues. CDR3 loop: CASSDQGGTEAFF. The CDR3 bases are TGTGCCAGCAGTGACCAAGGGGGCACTGAAGCTTTCTTT.

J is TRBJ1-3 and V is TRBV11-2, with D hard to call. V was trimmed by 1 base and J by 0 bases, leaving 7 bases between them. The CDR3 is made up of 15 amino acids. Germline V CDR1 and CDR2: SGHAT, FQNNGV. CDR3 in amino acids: CASSLAAFSGNTIYF. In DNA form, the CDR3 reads TGTGCCAGCAGCTTAGCCGCGTTCTCTGGAAACACCATATATTTT.

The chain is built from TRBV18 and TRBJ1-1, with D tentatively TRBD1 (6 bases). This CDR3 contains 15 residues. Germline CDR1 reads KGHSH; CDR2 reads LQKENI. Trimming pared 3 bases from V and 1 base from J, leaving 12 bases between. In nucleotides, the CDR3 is TGTGCCAGCTCACCTCAGGGGACGGCGAACACTGAAGCTTTCTTT. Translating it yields CASSPQGTANTEAFF.

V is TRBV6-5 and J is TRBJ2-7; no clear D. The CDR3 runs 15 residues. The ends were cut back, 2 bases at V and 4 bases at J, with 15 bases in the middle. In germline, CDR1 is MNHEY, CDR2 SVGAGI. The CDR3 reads CASSYGPISLYEQYF. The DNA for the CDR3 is TGTGCCAGCAGTTACGGGCCCATCAGCCTATACGAGCAGTACTTC.